This TCR beta chain stems from a study of blood T cells in healthy people across ages. Study background: Template switching recovered approximately one barcoded beta molecule for every two T cells.

This clonotype occurred many times. Its antigen is unknown. Study-wide findings and caveats: There were more naive CD4+ cells and higher diversity in long-lived donors than in aged donors.

Germline V gene sequence: CDR1 SGHTA, CDR2 FQGTGA. The CDR3 is made up of 13 amino acids. Trimming left V 5 bases short and J 1 base short, with 7 bases between. A second PCR of roughly 6 to 12 cycles used a sample-barcoded 5' primer and a J-beta primer mix. TCRdb re-called the 5' RACE reads through MiXCR, storing one row per CDR3 protein. Of 650,000 to 700,000 distinct CDR3 sequences in the sample, under 65% were seen once. The receptor was derived from a woman of 80 years or more in good health. The chain links TRBV7-3 to TRBJ2-3, with D unclear. The sequenced material came from blood. CDR3 amino acids: CASSQTGTDTQYF. In DNA, the CDR3 is TGTGCCAGCAGCCAAACGGGCACAGATACGCAGTATTTT.